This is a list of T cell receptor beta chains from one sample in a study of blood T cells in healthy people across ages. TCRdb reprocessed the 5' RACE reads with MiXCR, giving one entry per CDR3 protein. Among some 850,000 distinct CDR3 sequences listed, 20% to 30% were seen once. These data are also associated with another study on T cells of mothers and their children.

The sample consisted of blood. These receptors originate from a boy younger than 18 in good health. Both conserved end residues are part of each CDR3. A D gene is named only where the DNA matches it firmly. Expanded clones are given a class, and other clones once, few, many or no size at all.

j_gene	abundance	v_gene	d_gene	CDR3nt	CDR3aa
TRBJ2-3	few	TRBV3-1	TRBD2	TGTGCCAGTAGCCCTCGAATGACTAGCGGGGGAACAGATACGCAGTATTTT	CASSPRMTSGGTDTQYF
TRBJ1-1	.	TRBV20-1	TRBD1	TGCAGTGCTGGGACAGGGCCAAACACTGAAGCTTTCTTT	CSAGTGPNTEAFF
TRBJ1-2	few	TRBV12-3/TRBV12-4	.	TGTGCCAGCAGTTTACAAGTACGGCTAGGGGGCTACACCTTC	CASSLQVRLGGYTF
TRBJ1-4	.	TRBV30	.	TGTGCCTGGAGGGGCGGGACACAAAATGAAAAACTGTTTTTT	CAWRGGTQNEKLFF
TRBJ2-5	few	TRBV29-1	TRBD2	TGCAGCGTTGTCATTTCGGGACTAGTGCAACAAGAGACCCAGTACTTC	CSVVISGLVQQETQYF
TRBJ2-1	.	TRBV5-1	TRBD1	TGCGCCAGCAGCTTCCTCGCCGGGACAGTTTACAATGAGCAGTTCTTC	CASSFLAGTVYNEQFF
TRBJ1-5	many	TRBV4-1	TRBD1	TGCGCCAGCAGCCCCGACAGGGTCGATCAGCCCCAGCATTTT	CASSPDRVDQPQHF
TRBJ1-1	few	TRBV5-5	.	TGTGCCAGCAGCCCGGAGGCCAGGGGCACTGAAGCTTTCTTT	CASSPEARGTEAFF
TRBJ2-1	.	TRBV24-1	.	TGTGCCACCAGTGATTTCGATGAGCAGTTCTTC	CATSDFDEQFF
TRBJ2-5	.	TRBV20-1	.	TGCAGTGCCCCCCGGAGGGCCGGAGAGACCCAGTACTTC	CSAPRRAGETQYF
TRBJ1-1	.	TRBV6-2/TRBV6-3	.	TGTGCCAGCAGTTTGTTCGGGGGGAACACTGAAGCTTTCTTT	CASSLFGGNTEAFF
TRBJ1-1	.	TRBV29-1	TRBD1	TGCAGCGCCTCTGGGACAGGGGCTTTCTTGAACACTGAAGCTTTCTTT	CSASGTGAFLNTEAFF
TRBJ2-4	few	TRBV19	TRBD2	TGTGCCAGTAGTCCGTCGGGGGGATCCAAAAACATTCAGTACTTC	CASSPSGGSKNIQYF
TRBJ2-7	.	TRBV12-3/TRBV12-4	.	TGTGCCAGCCAATCCCCGGAGAGCTCCTACGAGCAGTACTTC	CASQSPESSYEQYF
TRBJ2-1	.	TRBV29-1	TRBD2	TGCAGCGTTACCGGACTAGCGGGAGGAAGGATCAATGAGCAGTTCTTC	CSVTGLAGGRINEQFF
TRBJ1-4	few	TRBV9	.	TGTGCCAGCAGCGTAAAGCCACATCAGGAAAAACTGTTTTTT	CASSVKPHQEKLFF
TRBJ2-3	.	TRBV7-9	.	TGTGCCAGCAGCTTTATCAGGGGGGTCACAGATACGCAGTATTTT	CASSFIRGVTDTQYF
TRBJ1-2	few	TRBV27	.	TGTGCCAGCAGTTCCCGGTGGGGCACTTCTAACTATGGCTACACCTTC	CASSSRWGTSNYGYTF
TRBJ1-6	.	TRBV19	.	TGTGCCAGTAGTCCTAATGGTTCACCCCTCCACTTT	CASSPNGSPLHF
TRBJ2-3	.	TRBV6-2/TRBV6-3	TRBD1	TGTGCCAGCAGTTCTGCCAGGGGGTCAGATACGCAGTATTTT	CASSSARGSDTQYF
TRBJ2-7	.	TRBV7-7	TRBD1	TGTGCTAGCAGCCCCGGGACAGGGAGAGCCTACGAGCAGTACTTC	CASSPGTGRAYEQYF
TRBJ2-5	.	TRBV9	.	TGTGCCAGCAGCGTCAGCGGTTTGGGGTTCGAGACCCAGTACTTC	CASSVSGLGFETQYF
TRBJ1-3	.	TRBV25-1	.	TGTGCCAGCAGTGGAGACGGACAAGAAAACACCATATATTTT	CASSGDGQENTIYF
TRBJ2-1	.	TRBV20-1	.	TGCAGTGCTAGCAGGGACCCAGCCTCTAGCACTTACAATGAGCAGTTCTTC	CSASRDPASSTYNEQFF
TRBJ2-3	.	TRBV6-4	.	TGTGCCAGCAGTGAGTCGTACACAGATACGCGGTATTTT	CASSESYTDTRYF
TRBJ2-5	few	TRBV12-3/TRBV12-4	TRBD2	TGTGCCAGCAGTCCATCTACTAGCGGGGGATGGGAGACCCAGTACTTC	CASSPSTSGGWETQYF
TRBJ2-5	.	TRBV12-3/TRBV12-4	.	TGTGCCAGCAGACGGGGTAGGGCAGAGACCCAGTACTTC	CASRRGRAETQYF
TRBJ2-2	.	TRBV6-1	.	TGTGCCAGCAACCGTGACAGACCTAACACCGGGGAGCTGTTTTTT	CASNRDRPNTGELFF
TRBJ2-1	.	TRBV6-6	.	TGTGCCAGCAGCCCCTCCGGGCTAGCTACCAATGAGCAGTTCTTC	CASSPSGLATNEQFF
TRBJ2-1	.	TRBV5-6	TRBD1	TGTGCCAGCAGCGTCATCCTCGGGACAGATTACAATGAGCAGTTCTTC	CASSVILGTDYNEQFF
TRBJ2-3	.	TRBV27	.	TGTGCCAGCAGTTTTGTGTTTAGGGATACGCAGTATTTT	CASSFVFRDTQYF
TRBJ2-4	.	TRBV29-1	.	TGCAGCGTTGTAGGGCAAGACCTAGCCAAAAACATTCAGTACTTC	CSVVGQDLAKNIQYF
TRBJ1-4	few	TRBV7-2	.	TGTGCCAGCAGCTTACCCTCTTCGGGAAAACTGTTTTTT	CASSLPSSGKLFF
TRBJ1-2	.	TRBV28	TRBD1	TGTGCCAGCAGTTTACTTTTCAGGGGGACCTATGGCTACACCTTC	CASSLLFRGTYGYTF
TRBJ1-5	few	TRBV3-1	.	TGTGCCAGCAGCCAAGACCTCGGGGCCAGCAATCAGCCCCAGCATTTT	CASSQDLGASNQPQHF
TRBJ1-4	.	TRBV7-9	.	TGTGCCAGCAGCTTTACAGGGAGTAAACTGTTTTTT	CASSFTGSKLFF
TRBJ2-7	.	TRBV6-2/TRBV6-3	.	TGTGCCAGCAGTTACTCGAAAGCGGGTGCCTACGAGCAGTACTTC	CASSYSKAGAYEQYF
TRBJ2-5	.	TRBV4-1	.	TGCGCCAGCAGCCGGTGGACACTACAAGAGACCCAGTACTTC	CASSRWTLQETQYF
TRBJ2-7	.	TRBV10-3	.	TGTGCCATCAGTGAACAGACGGGGGAGCAGTACTTC	CAISEQTGEQYF
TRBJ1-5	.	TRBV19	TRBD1	TGTGCCACTACCAGGGGGACGGGACAGCCCCAGCATTTT	CATTRGTGQPQHF
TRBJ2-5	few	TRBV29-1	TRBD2	TGCAGCGTTGGACTAGCGGGGCGTTCCTACGAGCGGTACTTC	CSVGLAGRSYERYF
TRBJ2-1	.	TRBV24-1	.	TGTGCCACCAGTGATTTTCCAGGTGAGCAGTTCTTC	CATSDFPGEQFF
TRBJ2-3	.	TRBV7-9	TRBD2	TGTGCCAGCATCCCCCTCTGGGGGGGTGATACGCAGTATTTT	CASIPLWGGDTQYF
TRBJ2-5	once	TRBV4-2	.	TGTGCCAGCAACCAAGATGGGCAGGGTCAGGAGACCCAGTACTTC	CASNQDGQGQETQYF
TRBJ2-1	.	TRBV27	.	TGTGCCAGGTTGAAGCCTAATCCCTGTTACAATGAGCAGTTCTTC	CARLKPNPCYNEQFF
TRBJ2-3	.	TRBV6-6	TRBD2	TGTGCCAGCATTTACACTAGCGGGGCCCGCACAGATACGCAGTATTTT	CASIYTSGARTDTQYF
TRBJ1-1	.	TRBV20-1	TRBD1	TGCAGTGCTCCAAGGACAGGGATGAACACTGAAGCTTTCTTT	CSAPRTGMNTEAFF
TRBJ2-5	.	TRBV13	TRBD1	TGTGCCAGCAGCAAACAGGGGTCTCTGGAGACCCAGTACTTC	CASSKQGSLETQYF
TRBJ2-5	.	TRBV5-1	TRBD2	TGCGCCAGCAGCTTGGGTTACAGCGGGGGGCAAGAGACCCAGTACTTC	CASSLGYSGGQETQYF
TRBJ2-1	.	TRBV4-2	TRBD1	TGTGCCAGCAGCCCCCCGGACAGGGGCAATGAGCAGTTCTTC	CASSPPDRGNEQFF
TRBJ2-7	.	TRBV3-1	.	TGTGCCAGCAGCCAGCGGGACAGACCCACCTACGAGCAGTACTTC	CASSQRDRPTYEQYF
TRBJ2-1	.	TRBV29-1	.	TGCAGCGTTGAAGATAACAGGGAGAATGAGCAGTTCTTC	CSVEDNRENEQFF
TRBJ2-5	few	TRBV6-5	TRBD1	TGTGCCAGCAGTTCTCCGACAGGGATGGAGACCCAGTACTTC	CASSSPTGMETQYF
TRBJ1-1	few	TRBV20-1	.	TGCAGTGCTAGCAGTTCCAGGGGAAGAACTGAAGCTTTCTTT	CSASSSRGRTEAFF
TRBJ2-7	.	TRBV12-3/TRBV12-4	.	TGTACCAGCAGCCAGGGGACGGGACTTTTCTACGAGCAGTACTTC	CTSSQGTGLFYEQYF